The 22 T cell receptor beta chains below were found in one sample sequenced in a study of patients and donors after allogeneic stem cell transplantation. Each CDR3 protein gets one entry after TCRdb re-called the RT-PCR reads with MiXCR. The sample has over 150,000 distinct CDR3 sequences; about 30% are singletons. The sequenced material came from blood, either unsorted or a sorted T cell fraction (not recorded which). All receptors come from a human donor who was either an allogeneic HSCT recipient or a stem cell or donor lymphocyte infusion donor (not recorded which). It is not recorded whose cells these are; they may come from a transplant donor.

This rearrangement joins TRBV29-1 to TRBJ2-7; 10 nucleotides agree with TRBD2. V lost 4 bases to trimming and J lost 0 bases; unmatched junction nucleotides: 6. Germline V gene data show CDR1 as SQVTM and CDR2 as ANQGSEA. CDR3 length: 15 residues. CDR3 sequence (DNA): TGCAGCGTTGCGTGGGCTAGCGGGAGCTCCTACGAGCAGTACTTC. Translated: CSVAWASGSSYEQYF.

The rearrangement links TRBV7-8 to TRBJ2-5; 7 bases align to TRBD2. Germline assignment: CDR1 SGHVS and CDR2 FQNEAQ. V shed 5 bases and J 5 bases; nucleotides not matched to a gene: 8. This CDR3 comprises 14 residues. This chain's CDR3 is CASSPGLRRETQYF. The DNA for the CDR3 is TGTGCCAGCAGCCCGGGACTACGTCGCGAGACCCAGTACTTC.

The rearrangement uses TRBV7-6 and TRBJ2-1, with 9 bases that match TRBD2. Germline CDR1 SGHVS, CDR2 FNYEAQ. Germline trimming cut 0 bases from V and 4 bases from J; bases unmatched to any gene: 1. CDR3 length: 15 residues. The CDR3 loop is CASSLAGLAYNEQFF. As DNA, the CDR3 is TGTGCCAGCAGCTTAGCGGGACTAGCTTACAATGAGCAGTTCTTC.

V is TRBV18 and J is TRBJ2-5; D is undetermined. Per germline, CDR1 KGHSH and CDR2 LQKENI. The V gene lost 1 base and the J gene lost 5 bases, with 8 bases spanning the gap. There are 13 residues in the CDR3. This chain's CDR3 is CASSPRPSETQYF. The CDR3 nucleotides read TGTGCCAGCTCACCACGGCCGTCGGAGACCCAGTACTTC.

This clonotype has just one count. The gene calls are TRBV20-1 and TRBJ2-1; a possible D gene is TRBD2 (6 bases). Germline V gives CDR1 DFQATT, CDR2 SNEGSKA (reference sequence). This CDR3 has 16 amino acids. Trimming shortened V by 4 bases and J by 3 bases, and 19 bases separated the two germline ends. The CDR3 DNA reads TGCAGTGCTACCTCCAATAGCGGATCCATCTACAATGAGCAGTTCTTC. Its translation: CSATSNSGSIYNEQFF.

The chain is built from TRBV5-1 and TRBJ2-7; D is unclear. Germline values: CDR1 SGHRS, CDR2 YFSETQ. CDR3 length: 12 residues. Between the trimmed V and J ends, which lost 3 bases and 6 bases, there was a span of 10 bases. The CDR3 loop reads CASSSISSEQYF. In nucleotides, the CDR3 is TGCGCCAGCAGCTCAATATCTTCCGAGCAGTACTTC.

The chain recombines TRBV15 with TRBJ2-3, with D tentatively TRBD2 (5 bases). Between the trimmed V and J ends, which lost 5 bases and 6 bases, there was a span of 9 bases. Germline V CDR1 and CDR2: LNHNV, YYDKDF (reference sequence). This CDR3 contains 12 residues. The DNA for the CDR3 is TGTGCCACCAGCGCATGGAGGGATACGCAGTATTTT. This translates into CATSAWRDTQYF.

This clonotype has just a few counts. The V call is TRBV12-5, the J call TRBJ2-5; D may be TRBD1 (5 bases). The CDR3 runs to 14 residues. Trimming left V 1 base short and J 3 bases short, with 9 bases between. Germline V gene sequence: CDR1 LGHNT, CDR2 FRNRAP. CDR3 amino acids: CASGLGLGEETQYF. For the CDR3, the DNA is TGTGCTAGTGGTTTGGGGCTAGGGGAAGAGACCCAGTACTTC. Complete variable domain (other parts from reference TRBV12-5 and TRBJ2-5): DARVTQTPRHKVTEMGQEVTMRCQPILGHNTVFWYRQTMMQGLELLAYFRNRAPLDDSGMPKDRFSAEMPDATLATLKIQPSEPRDSAVYFCASGLGLGEETQYFGPGTRLLVL.

In this sample, this clonotype turned up a few times. The genes are TRBV24-1 and TRBJ2-1; D remains ambiguous. This CDR3 has 12 amino acids. V was clipped by 4 bases and J by 10 bases, with 10 bases between them. The germline V gene has CDR1 KGHDR and CDR2 SFDVKD. In nucleotides, the CDR3 is TGTGCCACCAGTGACCACCGATGGGAGCAGTTCTTC. It yields the protein CATSDHRWEQFF.

The J gene is TRBJ2-3, the V gene TRBV7-2; D ambiguous. V was clipped by 4 bases and J by 8 bases, with 7 bases between them. Germline-derived CDR1 and CDR2 are SGHTA and FQGNSA. This CDR3 has 11 amino acids. The CDR3 region has the DNA TGTGCCAGCAGCTCTAGAGTTACGCAGTATTTT. It yields the protein CASSSRVTQYF.

This clonotype showed up just a few times. The rearrangement uses TRBV6-6 and TRBJ1-2, with D perhaps TRBD1 (6 bases). V lost 8 bases and J 4 bases, leaving 14 bases between the germline ends. Germline loops: CDR1 MNHNY, CDR2 SVGAGI (reference sequence). The CDR3 loop spans 13 amino acids. This chain's CDR3 is CASSQDSFYGYTF. The CDR3 bases are TGTGCCAGCTCGCAGGACAGTTTCTATGGCTACACCTTC.

V gene TRBV28 combines with J gene TRBJ1-1, with D possibly matching TRBD1 (5 bases). V was cut by 7 bases and J by 0 bases, with 12 bases left in between. CDR3 length: 14 amino acids. Germline CDR1 and CDR2: MDHEN and SYDVKM. The CDR3 nucleotides are TGTGCCAGCACCCACCAGGGCTTGAACACTGAAGCTTTCTTT. Translated: CASTHQGLNTEAFF.

This clonotype was picked up a small number of times. The rearrangement uses TRBV20-1 and TRBJ2-1; tentatively, D is TRBD1 (5 bases). V dropped 6 bases and J dropped 6 bases, with 18 bases sitting between them. The CDR3 spans 14 residues. The germline CDR1 and CDR2 sequences are DFQATT and SNEGSKA (reference sequence). The CDR3 here is CSAAGSQGPNEQFF. In DNA form, the CDR3 reads TGCAGTGCCGCCGGGTCCCAGGGTCCCAATGAGCAGTTCTTC.

This sequence joins TRBV5-1 and TRBJ1-1; TRBD1 matches 9 bases. V gave up 3 bases and J gave up 7 bases; unmatched junction bases: 16. Germline loops: CDR1 SGHRS, CDR2 YFSETQ. There are 17 residues in the CDR3. Here the CDR3 reads CASSSRRPPTGGVEAFF. As DNA, the CDR3 is TGCGCCAGCAGCTCTAGAAGGCCCCCAACAGGGGGCGTTGAAGCTTTCTTT.

The chain has TRBV5-1 and TRBJ2-5; 10 bases are shared with TRBD1. The J segment lost 4 bases and the V segment lost 0 bases, leaving 6 bases of the junction unmatched. The CDR3 runs 16 residues. Per germline, CDR1 SGHRS and CDR2 YFSETQ. The CDR3 DNA sequence: TGCGCCAGCAGCTTGGCAGACAGGGGGCAGGGAGAGACCCAGTACTTC. Translated: CASSLADRGQGETQYF.

The chain joins TRBV25-1 to TRBJ2-1, with TRBD2 identical over 8 bases. The CDR3 covers 11 residues. In germline, CDR1 is MGHDK, CDR2 SYGVNS. J was trimmed by 13 bases and V by 4 bases; bases with no gene match: 3. DNA of the CDR3: TGTGCCAGCAGTGGCGGGAGGCCTCAGTTCTTC. Its protein is CASSGGRPQFF.

This clonotype was detected only a few times. The V and J genes are TRBV9 and TRBJ2-7; TRBD1 might be the D (6 bases). Trimming took 0 bases from V and 0 from J, leaving 10 bases between them. Germline CDR1 is SGDLS and CDR2 is YYNGEE. The CDR3 is made up of 15 amino acids. In DNA, the CDR3 is TGTGCCAGCAGCGTAGCACCGACAGGCTCCTACGAGCAGTACTTC. Translation gives CASSVAPTGSYEQYF.

In its sample, this clonotype was seen a few times. The chain employs TRBV27 and TRBJ2-3, with D perhaps being TRBD1 or TRBD2 (5 bases each). The germline V gene encodes CDR1 MNHEY and CDR2 SMNVEV (reference sequence). V dropped 5 bases and J dropped 6 bases, with 12 bases sitting between them. The CDR3 runs to 13 residues. CDR3: CASSLTWGDTQYF. CDR3 bases: TGTGCCAGCAGTCTAACCTGGGGGGATACGCAGTATTTT.

CDR3 residues: CASKRTGGVTEAFF. As DNA, the CDR3 is TGTGCCAGCAAGCGGACAGGGGGTGTCACTGAAGCTTTCTTT. The chain has TRBV6-6 and TRBJ1-1; 10 nucleotides line up with TRBD1. The CDR3 has 14 amino acids. From germline, CDR1 is MNHNY and CDR2 SVGAGI (reference sequence). J gave up 4 bases and V 7 bases, and 6 bases lay outside the gene matches.

The table lists this clonotype with a few counts. The chain is built from TRBV19 and TRBJ2-3; 9 bases align to TRBD1. CDR3 length: 14 amino acids. Trimming removed 7 bases from V and 1 base from J; junction bases left unmatched: 3. The germline V gene encodes CDR1 LNHDA and CDR2 SQIVND (reference sequence). CDR3 protein: CASKTGGRTDTQYF. As DNA, the CDR3 is TGTGCCAGTAAGACAGGGGGGCGCACAGATACGCAGTATTTT.

The chain combines TRBV4-2 with TRBJ1-3; D is unresolved. The CDR3 sequence is 14 residues long. CDR1 is LGHNA and CDR2 is YNFKEQ in the germline V gene. Trimming took 1 base from V and 0 from J, leaving 4 bases between them. The CDR3 bases are TGTGCCAGCAGCCAAGGATCCTCTGGAAACACCATATATTTT. As protein: CASSQGSSGNTIYF.

In its sample, this clonotype was seen a few times. V usage is TRBV6-5 and J usage is TRBJ1-1, with TRBD1 matching over 9 bases. The CDR3 has 15 residues. Germline V gene lookup returns CDR1 MNHEY and CDR2 SVGAGI. The V segment lost 4 bases and the J segment 1 base; nucleotides outside the gene matches: 4. CDR3 DNA: TGTGCCAGCAGTTGGGGGACAGGGCGGAACACTGAAGCTTTCTTT. Translated: CASSWGTGRNTEAFF.